This T cell receptor beta chain was documented in a study of shared clonotypes between healthy human individuals. At the level of the study: Per donor, three plates held CD4 naive cells, three held CD4 memory, two held CD8 naive and one held CD8 memory. Regarding the study as a whole: Clonotypes shared by all four sorted-subset donors had higher generation probabilities than non-shared clonotypes. Limitation of the genetic and exposure-history diversity represented came from the few donors.

In the naive CD8 group, cells lacked CD45RO and were positively selected for CCR7, so terminally differentiated effector memory CD45RA+ cells were left out. Assay used: immunoSEQ multiplex PCR; TCRdb lists only in-frame clones, some missing. The sample has 500,000 to 700,000 clones, 85% to 95% seen once; the top ten hold 0.095% to 0.14%. Germline V gene lookup returns CDR1 LNHNV and CDR2 YYDKDF (reference sequence). Trimming took off 3 bases at V and 0 bases at J, with 17 bases between the two ends. This CDR3 comprises 18 residues. For this clone: Its target is not known.

Sequencing was carried out using naive CD8+ T cells sorted from blood. The chain is built from TRBV15 and TRBJ1-4; tentatively, D is TRBD1 (5 bases). The sequence was collected from a woman aged 25 to 39 in good health. The CDR3 DNA reads TGTGCCACCAGCAGCCGGTGGGGGATGGTGGCAACTAATGAAAAACTGTTTTTT. Translated, it gives CATSSRWGMVATNEKLFF.